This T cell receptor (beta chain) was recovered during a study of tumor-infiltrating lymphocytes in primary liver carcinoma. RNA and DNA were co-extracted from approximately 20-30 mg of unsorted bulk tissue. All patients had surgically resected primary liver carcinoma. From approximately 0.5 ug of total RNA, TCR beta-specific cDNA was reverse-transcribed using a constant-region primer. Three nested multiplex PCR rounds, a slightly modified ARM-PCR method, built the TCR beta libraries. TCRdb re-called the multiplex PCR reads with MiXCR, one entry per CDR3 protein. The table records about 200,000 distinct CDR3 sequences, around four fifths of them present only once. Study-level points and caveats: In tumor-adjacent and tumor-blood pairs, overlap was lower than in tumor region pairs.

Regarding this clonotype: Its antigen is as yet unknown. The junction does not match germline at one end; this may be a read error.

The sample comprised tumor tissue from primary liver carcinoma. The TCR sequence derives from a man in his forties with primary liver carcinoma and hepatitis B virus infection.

CDR3 sequence reads: CASSSSGLTEALF. CDR3 coding DNA: TGTGCCAGCAGCTCTTCAGGGTTGACTGAAGCCCTCTTT. This chain uses TRBV12-3 or TRBV12-4 with TRBJ1-1; perhaps TRBD1 as D (5 bases). This CDR3 region has 13 residues.